This T cell receptor beta chain is from a study of blood T cell repertoires in COVID-19. Only in-frame clones appear in the TCRdb table, and some are missing; sequencing was by immunoSEQ multiplex PCR. This table has some 300,000 clones, 85% appearing once. V lost 3 bases to trimming and J lost 6 bases, with 13 bases between them. Per germline, CDR1 SGHTA and CDR2 FQGNSA. The CDR3 spans 14 residues. The receptor comes from a woman in her fifties or sixties with active or convalescent COVID-19. This rearrangement joins TRBV7-2 to TRBJ2-3, with D unresolved. Specimen: peripheral blood. CDR3 sequence: CASSLMAVLDTQYF. In DNA, the CDR3 is TGTGCCAGCAGCTTGATGGCAGTTCTCGATACGCAGTATTTT.